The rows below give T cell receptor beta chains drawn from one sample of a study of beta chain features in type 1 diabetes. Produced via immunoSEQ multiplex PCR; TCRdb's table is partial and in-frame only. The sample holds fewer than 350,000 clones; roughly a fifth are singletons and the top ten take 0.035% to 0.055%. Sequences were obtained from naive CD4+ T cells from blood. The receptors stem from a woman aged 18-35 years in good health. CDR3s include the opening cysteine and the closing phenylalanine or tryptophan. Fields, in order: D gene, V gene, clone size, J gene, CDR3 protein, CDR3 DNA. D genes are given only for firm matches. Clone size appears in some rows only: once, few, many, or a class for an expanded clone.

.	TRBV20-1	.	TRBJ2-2	CSAFSGELFF	TGCAGTGCCTTCTCCGGGGAGCTGTTTTTT
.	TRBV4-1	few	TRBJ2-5	CASSQVRGETQYF	TGCGCCAGCAGCCAAGTTAGGGGGGAGACCCAGTACTTC
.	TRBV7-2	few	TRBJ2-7	CASSLAPWAGPMENEQYF	TGTGCCAGCAGCTTAGCCCCTTGGGCGGGGCCCATGGAAAACGAGCAGTACTTC
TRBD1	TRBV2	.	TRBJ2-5	CASSLGQGHETQYF	TGTGCCAGCAGTTTGGGACAGGGACACGAGACCCAGTACTTC
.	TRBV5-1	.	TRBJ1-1	CASSLGQTMNTEAFF	TGCGCCAGCAGCTTGGGACAGACGATGAACACTGAAGCTTTCTTT
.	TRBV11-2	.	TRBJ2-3	CASSFGWRRRDTQYF	TGTGCCAGCAGCTTTGGTTGGAGGAGGCGGGATACGCAGTATTTT
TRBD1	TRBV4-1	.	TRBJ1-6	CASSRPGQNNSPLHF	TGTGCCAGCAGCCGACCGGGACAGAATAATTCACCCCTCCACTTT
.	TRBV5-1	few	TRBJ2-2	CASSLGGTDTGELFF	TGCGCCAGCAGCTTGGGCGGGACAGACACCGGGGAGCTGTTTTTT
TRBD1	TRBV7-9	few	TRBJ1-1	CASSPGQRMNTEAFF	TGTGCCAGCAGCCCGGGACAGAGAATGAACACTGAAGCTTTCTTT
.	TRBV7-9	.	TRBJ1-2	CASSQADSRGYTF	TGTGCCAGCAGCCAGGCGGACAGCCGGGGCTACACCTTC
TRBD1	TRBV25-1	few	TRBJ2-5	CASSAPPGQGQETQYF	TGTGCCAGCAGTGCTCCCCCGGGACAGGGGCAAGAGACCCAGTACTTC
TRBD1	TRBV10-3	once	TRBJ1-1	CAISGQGNTEAFF	TGTGCCATCAGTGGACAGGGGAACACTGAAGCTTTCTTT
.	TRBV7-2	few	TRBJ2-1	CASSLVAGTYNEQFF	TGTGCCAGCAGCTTAGTAGCAGGGACCTACAATGAGCAGTTCTTC
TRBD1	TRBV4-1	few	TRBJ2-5	CASSQDLIGTGKTQYF	TGCGCCAGCAGCCAAGATTTAATCGGGACAGGGAAGACCCAGTACTTC
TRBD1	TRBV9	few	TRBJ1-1	CASRGQVGEAFF	TGTGCCAGCAGGGGACAGGTAGGTGAAGCTTTCTTT
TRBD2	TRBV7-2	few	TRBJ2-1	CASSSGTSGGAHYNEQFF	TGTGCCAGCAGCTCCGGGACTAGCGGGGGGGCCCATTACAATGAGCAGTTCTTC
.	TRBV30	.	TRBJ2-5	CAWGAIETQYF	TGTGCCTGGGGGGCCATTGAGACCCAGTACTTC
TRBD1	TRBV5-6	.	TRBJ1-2	CASRGTGAGGYTF	TGTGCCAGCAGGGGGACAGGGGCAGGTGGCTACACCTTC
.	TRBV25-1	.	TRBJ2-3	CASSGNTDTQYF	TGTGCCAGCAGTGGTAACACAGATACGCAGTATTTT
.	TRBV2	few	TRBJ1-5	CASRLGALSNQPQHF	TGTGCCAGCAGATTGGGGGCGCTTAGCAATCAGCCCCAGCATTTT
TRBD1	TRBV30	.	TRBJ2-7	CAWTIPGTGSYEQYF	TGTGCCTGGACGATTCCCGGGACAGGGTCCTACGAGCAGTACTTC
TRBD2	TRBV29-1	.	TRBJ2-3	CSVPRTSGSTDTQYF	TGCAGCGTCCCCCGGACTAGCGGTAGCACAGATACGCAGTATTTT
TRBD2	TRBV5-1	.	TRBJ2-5	CASSQTSGGQETQYF	TGCGCCAGCAGCCAGACTAGCGGGGGGCAGGAGACCCAGTACTTC
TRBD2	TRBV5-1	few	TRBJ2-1	CASSLDERTSGRFF	TGCGCCAGCAGCTTGGACGAGCGGACTAGTGGGCGGTTCTTC
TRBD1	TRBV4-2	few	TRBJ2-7	CASSHTGAGLDEQYF	TGTGCCAGCAGCCACACAGGGGCCGGGTTGGACGAGCAGTACTTC
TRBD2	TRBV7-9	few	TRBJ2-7	CASSLAKGSGSAYEQYF	TGTGCCAGCAGCTTAGCCAAGGGAAGCGGGAGTGCCTACGAGCAGTACTTC
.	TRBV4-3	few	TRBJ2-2	CASSQDPPGFPNTGELFF	TGCGCCAGCAGCCAAGATCCCCCGGGGTTTCCGAACACCGGGGAGCTGTTTTTT
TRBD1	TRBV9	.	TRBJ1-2	CASSVQGAGYTF	TGTGCCAGCAGCGTACAGGGGGCTGGCTACACCTTC
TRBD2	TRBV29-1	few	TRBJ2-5	CSVGGGQETQYF	TGCAGCGTTGGGGGGGGGCAAGAGACCCAGTACTTC
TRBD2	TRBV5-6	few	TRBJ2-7	CASSLGPGAGGFYEQYF	TGTGCCAGCAGCTTGGGCCCGGGGGCGGGGGGATTCTACGAGCAGTACTTC
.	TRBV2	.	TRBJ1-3	CASSVPGRGRPGSSGNTIYF	TGTGCCAGCAGTGTCCCAGGGAGGGGGAGGCCTGGAAGCTCTGGAAACACCATATATTTT
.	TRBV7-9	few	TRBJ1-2	CASGVGNLYGYTF	TGTGCCTCCGGGGTCGGAAACCTCTATGGCTACACCTTC
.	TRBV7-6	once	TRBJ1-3	CASSPDSLGTIYF	TGTGCCAGCAGCCCGGACAGCTTGGGGACCATATATTTT
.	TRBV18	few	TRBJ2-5	CASSLVQETQYF	TGTGCCAGCTCACTTGTACAAGAGACCCAGTACTTC
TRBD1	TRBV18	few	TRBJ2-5	CASSPPPGTVQETQYF	TGTGCCAGCTCACCACCCCCCGGGACAGTGCAAGAGACCCAGTACTTC
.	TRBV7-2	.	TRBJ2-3	CASSYQGSDTQYF	TGTGCCAGCAGTTACCAGGGCTCAGATACGCAGTATTTT
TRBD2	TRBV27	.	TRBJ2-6	CASSSMTSVPSGANVLTF	TGTGCCAGCAGTTCTATGACTAGCGTCCCCTCTGGGGCCAACGTCCTGACTTTC
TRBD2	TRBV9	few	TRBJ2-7	CASSPSGGANEQYF	TGTGCCAGCAGCCCTAGCGGGGGGGCAAACGAGCAGTACTTC
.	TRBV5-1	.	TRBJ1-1	CASSLGVQGGAFF	TGCGCCAGCAGCTTGGGGGTCCAAGGAGGAGCTTTCTTT